Below, 29 T cell receptor beta chains from the same sample are listed, as sequenced in a study of PD-L1 blockade in urothelial cancer. Time point defined: pretreatment peripheral blood. The assay was immunoSEQ multiplex PCR, and TCRdb's table has in-frame clones only and misses some. The sample carries 85,000 to 90,000 clones, approximately 87% recorded once. The material was PBMCs, obtained around atezolizumab (anti-PD-L1) treatment. These receptors all stem from a man aged 60 to 75 with urothelial cancer.

The genes are TRBV2 and TRBJ1-1; a possible D gene is TRBD1 (6 bases). CDR3 length: 13 residues. V gave up 8 bases and J gave up 5 bases, with 15 bases separating them. CDR1 SNHLY and CDR2 FYNNEI come from the germline V gene. This chain's CDR3 is CASLPGGRTEAFF. The CDR3 DNA is TGTGCCAGCCTACCGGGGGGGCGTACTGAAGCTTTCTTT.

The rearrangement links TRBV7-6 to TRBJ1-5; D unresolved. The V end was cut by 5 bases, the J end by 0 bases, with 8 bases between. This CDR3 has 14 residues. Germline values: CDR1 SGHVS, CDR2 FNYEAQ. DNA of the CDR3: TGTGCCAGCAGCGCAACAGTTAGCAATCAGCCCCAGCATTTT. Its translation: CASSATVSNQPQHF.

The chain has TRBV5-1 and TRBJ2-7, with 9 bases aligning to TRBD2. Per the germline V gene, CDR1 is SGHRS and CDR2 is YFSETQ. The CDR3 consists of 16 residues. V trimming: 0 bases; J trimming: 7 bases; junction bases outside the gene matches: 11. The CDR3 protein is CASSLGSGRKSREQYF. For the CDR3, the DNA is TGCGCCAGCAGCTTGGGTAGCGGGAGAAAGTCAAGGGAGCAGTACTTC.

This chain uses TRBV5-1 with TRBJ1-1; TRBD1 matches at 7 bases. V dropped 0 bases and J dropped 2; count of bases not matched to a gene: 4. CDR3 length: 15 residues. CDR1 SGHRS and CDR2 YFSETQ come from the germline V gene. The DNA for the CDR3 is TGCGCCAGCAGCTTGGATGAGGGGGCAAACACTGAAGCTTTCTTT. It codes for CASSLDEGANTEAFF.

The genes are TRBV7-8 and TRBJ2-1; TRBD2 aligns across 11 bases. Germline CDR1 reads SGHVS; CDR2 reads FQNEAQ. CDR3 length: 15 amino acids. The V segment lost 5 bases and the J segment 7 bases; nucleotides outside the gene matches: 7. The CDR3 reads CASSQRLAGLNEQFF. CDR3 DNA sequence: TGTGCCAGCAGCCAACGACTAGCGGGGTTGAATGAGCAGTTCTTC.

The J gene is TRBJ1-2, the V gene TRBV5-1; D gene uncertain. The CDR3 covers 13 residues. The V and J ends lost 3 bases and 4 bases respectively, with 10 bases between them. Germline loops: CDR1 SGHRS, CDR2 YFSETQ. This CDR3 is CASSYWTSYGYTF. The CDR3 nucleotides read TGCGCCAGCAGCTATTGGACTAGCTATGGCTACACCTTC.

The CDR3 protein is CASKIYDSTYEQYF. In DNA form, the CDR3 reads TGTGCCAGCAAGATATATGACAGCACCTACGAGCAGTACTTC. V usage is TRBV2 and J usage is TRBJ2-7, with a possible D match to TRBD1 (5 bases). Germline lookup yields CDR1 SNHLY and CDR2 FYNNEI. Trimming cost V 7 bases and J 2 bases, with 15 bases left between them. This CDR3 has 14 amino acids. Based on the CDR3 plus reference TRBV2 and TRBJ2-7, the full variable domain is EPEVTQTPSHQVTQMGQEVILRCVPISNHLYFYWYRQILGQKVEFLVSFYNNEISEKSEIFDDQFSVERPDGSNFTLKIRSTKLEDSAMYFCASKIYDSTYEQYFGPGTRLTVT.

The J gene is TRBJ1-1, the V gene TRBV28, with a possible D match to TRBD1 (6 bases). Germline values: CDR1 MDHEN, CDR2 SYDVKM. V was clipped by 6 bases and J by 0 bases, with 20 bases between them. The CDR3 is 17 residues long. The CDR3 spells CASRGDKSGALNTEAFF. The CDR3 region has the DNA TGTGCCAGCAGGGGCGATAAATCAGGGGCCTTGAACACTGAAGCTTTCTTT. The variable domain in full, completed from reference TRBV28 and TRBJ1-1, reads DVKVTQSSRYLVKRTGEKVFLECVQDMDHENMFWYRQDPGLGLRLIYFSYDVKMKEKGDIPEGYSVSREKKERFSLILESASTNQTSMYLCASRGDKSGALNTEAFFGQGTRLTVV.

J is TRBJ1-6 and V is TRBV5-1; D is perhaps TRBD1 (5 bases). The CDR3 runs 15 residues. V was trimmed by 3 bases and J by 7 bases, leaving 14 bases between them. Germline CDR1 is SGHRS and CDR2 is YFSETQ. CDR3 nucleotides: TGCGCCAGCAGCTCGCTCAGGGCAGGGAATTCACCCCTCCACTTT. This translates into CASSSLRAGNSPLHF.

The V gene is TRBV6-6, the J gene TRBJ1-5, with D unclear. Trimming shortened V by 6 bases and J by 4 bases, and 10 bases separated the two germline ends. Germline V lookup: CDR1 MNHNY, CDR2 SVGAGI (reference sequence). This CDR3 contains 13 residues. In DNA form, the CDR3 reads TGTGCCAGCAGCAACGCGGGTAATCAGCCCCAGCATTTT. This gives the protein CASSNAGNQPQHF.

The V gene is TRBV7-3, the J gene TRBJ1-2; D is ambiguous. This CDR3 has 13 amino acids. Per germline, CDR1 SGHTA and CDR2 FQGTGA. Trimming cost V 6 bases and J 4 bases, with 12 bases left between them. Here the CDR3 DNA reads TGTGCCAGCAGACCAGACGAGCGCTATGGCTACACCTTC. This translates into CASRPDERYGYTF.

V gene TRBV7-3 combines with J gene TRBJ2-2; D not resolved. This CDR3 has 13 residues. Germline V gene sequence: CDR1 SGHTA, CDR2 FQGTGA. Trimming left V 5 bases short and J 6 bases short, with 10 bases between. CDR3 DNA sequence: TGTGCCAGCAGCACTACATCTCCCGGGGAGCTGTTTTTT. Translated: CASSTTSPGELFF.

The rearrangement links TRBV27 to TRBJ2-7; weak D call: TRBD1 (6 bases). This CDR3 comprises 15 residues. Deletions cut 2 bases from V and 3 bases from J, with 14 bases between. The germline gives CDR1 MNHEY, CDR2 SMNVEV (reference sequence). The CDR3 DNA sequence: TGTGCCAGCAGTTTAAGGGGGATATCGGGCTACGAGCAGTACTTC. It translates to CASSLRGISGYEQYF.

The J gene is TRBJ2-5, the V gene TRBV27, with a weak D call TRBD1 (5 bases). The V end lost 6 bases, the J end lost 5 bases, and 7 bases lay between the germline ends. The CDR3 is 11 residues long. Germline values: CDR1 MNHEY, CDR2 SMNVEV (reference sequence). The chain's CDR3 is CASRAGETQYF. CDR3 bases: TGTGCCAGCAGGGCAGGGGAGACCCAGTACTTC.

The chain couples TRBV19 to TRBJ2-6; maybe TRBD1 (5 bases). The CDR3 spans 15 residues. The germline CDR1 and CDR2 sequences are LNHDA and SQIVND (reference sequence). The V end was cut by 4 bases, the J end by 3 bases, with 10 bases between. CDR3 sequence reads: CASSRGLGGANVLTF. CDR3 nucleotide sequence: TGTGCCAGTAGTAGGGGCCTGGGTGGGGCCAACGTCCTGACTTTC.

The chain employs TRBV6-4 and TRBJ1-2; maybe TRBD1 (6 bases). V was trimmed by 0 bases and J by 7 bases, leaving 18 bases between them. CDR3 length equals 16 residues. Germline CDR1 is MRHNA and CDR2 is SNTAGT. The CDR3 sequence is CASSDSRGGKGSGYTF. The DNA for the CDR3 is TGTGCCAGCAGTGACTCGAGAGGGGGAAAGGGGTCTGGCTACACCTTC.

The chain has TRBV30 and TRBJ1-4; 8 bases fit TRBD1. Germline values: CDR1 GTSNPN, CDR2 SVGIG (reference sequence). CDR3 size: 14 residues. V was pared by 2 bases and J by 5 bases, with 4 bases of the junction left unmatched. The CDR3 sequence is CAWSSDRANEKLFF. CDR3 in DNA: TGTGCCTGGAGTTCGGACAGGGCGAATGAAAAACTGTTTTTT.

The chain uses TRBV9 and TRBJ1-5; 7 positions agree with TRBD1. CDR3 size: 15 residues. CDR1 is SGDLS, CDR2 YYNGEE, per germline. Trimming removed 0 bases from V and 5 bases from J; junction bases left unmatched: 5. The CDR3 loop is CASSVAAGGDQPQHF. DNA for the CDR3: TGTGCCAGCAGCGTAGCGGCAGGGGGTGATCAGCCCCAGCATTTT.

This chain links TRBV4-2 with TRBJ1-4; 8 bases fit TRBD1. The CDR3 runs to 16 residues. J lost 8 bases, V lost 0 bases, and 8 bases had no gene match. Germline CDR1 is LGHNA and CDR2 is YNFKEQ. The CDR3: CASSQDYRTGKEKLFF. The CDR3 coding sequence is TGTGCCAGCAGCCAAGATTATCGGACAGGGAAAGAAAAACTGTTTTTT.

The J gene is TRBJ1-1, the V gene TRBV9; TRBD1 matches 7 bases. The CDR3 runs 15 residues. CDR1 and CDR2 (germline): SGDLS, YYNGEE. V was pared by 4 bases and J by 0 bases, with 6 bases of the junction left unmatched. DNA of the CDR3: TGTGCCAGCAGCTTTAGGGACAGCCTGAACACTGAAGCTTTCTTT. It is translated as CASSFRDSLNTEAFF.

This chain joins TRBV7-2 and TRBJ2-1, with 9 bases aligning to TRBD2. V was pared by 1 base and J by 2 bases, with 0 bases of the junction left unmatched. In germline, CDR1 is SGHTA, CDR2 FQGNSA. The CDR3 is 15 amino acids. The CDR3 region is CASSLVAGAYNEQFF. The CDR3 DNA reads TGTGCCAGCAGCTTAGTAGCGGGAGCCTACAATGAGCAGTTCTTC.

This clone was seen a single time. For the CDR3, the DNA is TGTGCCATCAGTGGACCGTTAGCGTCAGATACGCAGTATTTT. It is translated as CAISGPLASDTQYF. The V and J genes are TRBV10-3 and TRBJ2-3, with a tentative D call TRBD2 (5 bases). V was clipped by 4 bases and J by 4 bases, with 12 bases between them. CDR1 and CDR2 from the germline V gene are ENHRY and SYGVKD. The CDR3 runs 14 residues.

This chain uses TRBV5-1 with TRBJ2-5, with TRBD1 matching over 9 bases. J lost 4 bases, V lost 4 bases, and 11 bases had no gene match. The germline CDR1 and CDR2 sequences are SGHRS and YFSETQ. This CDR3 is 16 amino acids long. The CDR3 nucleotides are TGCGCCAGCAGCGCGGGACAGGGAACAGGACGAGAGACCCAGTACTTC. Its protein is CASSAGQGTGRETQYF. The full variable domain, completed using reference TRBV5-1 and TRBJ2-5, is KAGVTQTPRYLIKTRGQQVTLSCSPISGHRSVSWYQQTPGQGLQFLFEYFSETQRNKGNFPGRFSGRQFSNSRSEMNVSTLELGDSALYLCASSAGQGTGRETQYFGPGTRLLVL.

The rearrangement links TRBV9 to TRBJ2-3; 7 nucleotides align to TRBD2. Germline lookup yields CDR1 SGDLS and CDR2 YYNGEE. V lost 4 bases and J lost 0; bases outside the gene matches: 5. The CDR3 has 15 amino acids. The CDR3 bases are TGTGCCAGCAGCTTTAGCGGGTCTAGCACAGATACGCAGTATTTT. This encodes CASSFSGSSTDTQYF.

This chain uses TRBV28 with TRBJ1-1, with 8 positions matching TRBD1. This CDR3 contains 13 residues. Trimming at V came to 10 bases and at J to 4 bases, leaving 8 bases not matched to a gene. Per germline, CDR1 MDHEN and CDR2 SYDVKM. CDR3 amino acids: CATTGGAGTEAFF. DNA for the CDR3: TGTGCCACTACAGGGGGAGCGGGCACTGAAGCTTTCTTT. The whole variable domain, remainder taken from reference TRBV28 and TRBJ1-1, is DVKVTQSSRYLVKRTGEKVFLECVQDMDHENMFWYRQDPGLGLRLIYFSYDVKMKEKGDIPEGYSVSREKKERFSLILESASTNQTSMYLCATTGGAGTEAFFGQGTRLTVV.

The rearrangement uses TRBV10-3 and TRBJ2-1; 12 bases map to TRBD2. V lost 5 bases to trimming and J lost 4 bases; unmatched junction nucleotides: 6. CDR3 length: 16 amino acids. Germline CDR1 ENHRY, CDR2 SYGVKD. The CDR3 loop reads CAISQRTSGTYNEQFF. The CDR3 DNA reads as TGTGCCATCAGTCAGCGGACTAGCGGGACGTACAATGAGCAGTTCTTC.

The CDR3 reads CASSQDREGNYGYTF. The CDR3, as DNA: TGCGCCAGCAGCCAAGATCGGGAGGGGAACTATGGCTACACCTTC. The V gene is TRBV4-1, the J gene TRBJ1-2; possible D gene TRBD1, 5 bases. The germline CDR1 and CDR2 sequences are MGHRA and YSYEKL. The length of the CDR3 is 15 residues. V shed 0 bases and J shed 2 bases, with 10 bases lying between them.

The chain has TRBV27 and TRBJ1-4; 8 nucleotides align to TRBD1. This CDR3 spans 14 amino acids. Germline CDR1 is MNHEY and CDR2 is SMNVEV (reference sequence). Germline trimming cut 3 bases from V and 8 bases from J; bases unmatched to any gene: 5. CDR3 DNA sequence: TGTGCCAGCAGTTTGACAGGGGTTAGGGAAAAACTGTTTTTT. This codes for CASSLTGVREKLFF. Together with reference TRBV27 and TRBJ1-4, the CDR3 gives the full variable domain: EAQVTQNPRYLITVTGKKLTVTCSQNMNHEYMSWYRQDPGLGLRQIYYSMNVEVTDKGDVPEGYKVSRKEKRNFPLILESPSPNQTSLYFCASSLTGVREKLFFGSGTQLSVL.

J is TRBJ1-2 and V is TRBV5-8; D not resolved. Germline lookup yields CDR1 SGHTS and CDR2 YDEGEE. Trimming removed 0 bases from V and 5 bases from J, with 14 bases in between. The CDR3 covers 15 residues. The CDR3 DNA is TGTGCCAGCAGCTTGGCCGGGGTCCCCTTATATGGCTACACCTTC. Translated: CASSLAGVPLYGYTF.